These 5 T cell receptor beta chains originate from one sample sequenced in a study of blood T cell repertoires in COVID-19. Assay used: immunoSEQ multiplex PCR; TCRdb lists only in-frame clones, some missing. The sample carries fewer than 600,000 clones, approximately 92% recorded once. The specimen sequenced was peripheral blood. The source is a man between 18 and 35 years old with COVID-19, enrolled during active disease.

The chain couples TRBV12-5 to TRBJ1-1, with 7 bases identical to TRBD1. CDR3 length: 15 residues. Trimming took 3 bases from V and 4 from J; bases not matched to a gene: 8. Germline CDR1 and CDR2: LGHNT and FRNRAP. The CDR3 protein is CASGLNRGLGTEAFF. The CDR3 nucleotides read TGTGCTAGTGGTTTAAACAGGGGATTAGGCACTGAAGCTTTCTTT.

This clone came up a few times. V and J are TRBV5-1 and TRBJ2-2; 10 positions agree with TRBD2. In germline, CDR1 is SGHRS, CDR2 YFSETQ. This CDR3 is built from 16 residues. Trimming cost V 3 bases and J 10 bases; bases outside gene matches: 12. CDR3 region: CASSYHNSGGAPELFF. Written as DNA, the CDR3 is TGCGCCAGCAGCTACCATAACAGCGGGGGGGCACCGGAGCTGTTTTTT.

V gene TRBV5-6 combines with J gene TRBJ2-2, with 7 bases aligning to TRBD2. This CDR3 spans 16 amino acids. J lost 0 bases, V lost 0 bases, and 2 bases had no gene match. Germline V gene data show CDR1 as SGHDT and CDR2 as YYEEEE. CDR3: CASSLVGLANTGELFF. The CDR3 coding sequence is TGTGCCAGCAGCTTGGTAGGACTAGCGAACACCGGGGAGCTGTTTTTT.

This chain uses TRBV5-1 with TRBJ2-7, with D possibly TRBD1 on 6 matching bases. The germline gives CDR1 SGHRS, CDR2 YFSETQ. Trimming cost V 4 bases and J 2 bases, with 13 bases left between them. This CDR3 has 14 amino acids. The CDR3 spells CASSKQGPTYEQYF. For the CDR3, the DNA is TGCGCCAGCAGCAAACAGGGTCCAACCTACGAGCAGTACTTC.

In this sample, this clone turned up once. This chain connects TRBV19 to TRBJ2-5, with 8 nucleotides matching TRBD1. The CDR3 is 17 residues long. The J segment lost 3 bases and the V segment lost 1 base, leaving 10 bases of the junction unmatched. CDR1 LNHDA and CDR2 SQIVND come from the germline V gene (reference sequence). The chain's CDR3 is CASSIGTLDRAEETQYF. The CDR3 DNA sequence: TGTGCCAGTAGTATAGGGACTCTGGACAGGGCGGAAGAGACCCAGTACTTC.